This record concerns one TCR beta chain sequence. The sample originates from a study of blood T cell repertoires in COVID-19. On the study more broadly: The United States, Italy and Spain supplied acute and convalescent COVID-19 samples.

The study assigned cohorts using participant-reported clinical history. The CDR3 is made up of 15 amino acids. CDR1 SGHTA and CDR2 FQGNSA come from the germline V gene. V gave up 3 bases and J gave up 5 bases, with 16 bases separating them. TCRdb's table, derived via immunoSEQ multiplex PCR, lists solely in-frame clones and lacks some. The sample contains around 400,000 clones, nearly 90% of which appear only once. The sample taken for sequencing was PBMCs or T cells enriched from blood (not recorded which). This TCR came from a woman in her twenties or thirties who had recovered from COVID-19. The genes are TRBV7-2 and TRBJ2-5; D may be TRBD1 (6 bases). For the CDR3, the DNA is TGTGCCAGCAGCTTCAGGGGCAGGAACTGGGAGACCCAGTACTTC. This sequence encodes CASSFRGRNWETQYF.